This TCR beta chain was obtained from a study of identical twins. Findings and limits, study-wide: Donors were not followed over many years; analysis was cross-sectional. Invariant MAIT and iNKT cells may have partly biased zero-insertion analyses. Some out-of-frame alpha sequences were shared by twins, and these showed excess low generation probability.

CDR3 size: 16 residues. Germline V gene sequence: CDR1 SGHRS, CDR2 YFSETQ. The V segment lost 4 bases and the J segment 2 bases; nucleotides outside the gene matches: 5. Concerning this clonotype itself: Its antigen remains unknown.

Each CDR3 protein is one row after TCRdb ran MiXCR on the 5' RACE reads. This sample yields 550,000 to 700,000 distinct CDR3 sequences, of which nearly 10% are seen a single time; approximately 3.2% belongs to the top ten. This sample was shared with a second study, whose subject was yellow fever vaccine responses in identical twins.

The source material was PBMCs. V is TRBV5-1 and J is TRBJ2-7; 14 bases map to TRBD2. The sequence came from a woman aged 18-29 years in good health. The CDR3 DNA follows: TGCGCCAGCAGCGGGGGACTAGCGGGAGCCGCCTACGAGCAGTACTTC. Translation: CASSGGLAGAAYEQYF.